This entry is about one T cell receptor (beta chain). This receptor's antigen is unknown. One junction end does not reproduce the germline sequence, and a read error may be involved. This specimen belongs to a study of post-analysis software for immune sequencing data (dated by TCRdb to between 2015 and 2016). As for the study more broadly: The recorded disease courses included relapsing-remitting, secondary progressive and progressive-relapsing multiple sclerosis, and some patients had no subtype annotation. A subset of samples was prepared in parallel using single-end sample barcoding, then pooled and co-amplified after Illumina adapter ligation. The patient repertoires were set against approximately 10 previously published healthy control repertoires from donors whose ages ranged from roughly 6 to 26 years.

The germline V gene sets CDR1 to SGHRS and CDR2 to YFSETQ. There are 14 amino acids in the CDR3, from cysteine to phenylalanine inclusive. Here the CDR3 DNA is all that survives: 42 bases in frame from base 1. To demonstrate the VDJtools post-analysis software, the study profiled TCR beta repertoires from the peripheral blood of about a dozen young patients with multiple sclerosis. Multiple sclerosis patients were children and adolescents aged about 6 to 15 years. Study-level results and caveats: Several TRBV segments, including TRBV5-6, TRBV5-1 and TRBV20-1, were significantly more frequent in patients than controls. Compared with controls, multiple sclerosis patients had significantly lower normalized Chao1 diversity, a finding suggesting substantial peripheral T-cell clonal expansion. The control group was slightly older than the multiple sclerosis patient group. Direct clustering with F measure showed strong co-clustering of samples prepared in the same batch, prompting a batch-effect correction.

The library relied on PCR. The sample was run on an Illumina HiSeq 2500. Unique molecular identifiers were incorporated into TCR beta cDNA libraries to reduce PCR and sequencing biases. Approximately 500,000 cDNA molecules were obtained for every 1 to 10 million input T cells, so each molecule roughly corresponded to one T cell. Patient libraries were prepared and sequenced with the same protocol used for the earlier healthy control dataset. Within a given batch, samples were prepared together, multiplexed and sequenced on the same HiSeq lane. Turning to the authors' computational methods: MIGEC was used to process the raw barcoded reads, and molecular identifier groups with only a single read were discarded before consensus assembly and CDR3 extraction. VDJtools was used for post-analysis of the clonotype tables, and diversity was normalized by down-sampling every dataset to the size of the smallest sample. To correct batch-related cross-sample contamination, repertoire overlap clustering matched CDR3 amino acid sequences but not nucleotide sequences. In TCRdb, the public reads were trimmed at Q25 with fastp and aligned with MiXCR, with productive beta chains retained. Rows with a matching CDR3 protein are joined into one entry that keeps the most common DNA and genes. The V and J calls follow TCRdb's processing rather than the paper's. Across this sample there are around 700,000 distinct CDR3 sequences, with approximately 60% seen only once. Jointly, the top ten make up about 11% of the sample.

This receptor was obtained from a girl aged 2-10 years with multiple sclerosis. Sequenced material: blood. This receptor chain uses TRBV5-1 and TRBJ2-5, and 7 bases in between align with TRBD2. Here the CDR3 is given as CVSSPGTTQETQYF. The DNA is TGCGTCAGCAGCCCCGGGACTACCCAAGAGACCCAGTACTTC.